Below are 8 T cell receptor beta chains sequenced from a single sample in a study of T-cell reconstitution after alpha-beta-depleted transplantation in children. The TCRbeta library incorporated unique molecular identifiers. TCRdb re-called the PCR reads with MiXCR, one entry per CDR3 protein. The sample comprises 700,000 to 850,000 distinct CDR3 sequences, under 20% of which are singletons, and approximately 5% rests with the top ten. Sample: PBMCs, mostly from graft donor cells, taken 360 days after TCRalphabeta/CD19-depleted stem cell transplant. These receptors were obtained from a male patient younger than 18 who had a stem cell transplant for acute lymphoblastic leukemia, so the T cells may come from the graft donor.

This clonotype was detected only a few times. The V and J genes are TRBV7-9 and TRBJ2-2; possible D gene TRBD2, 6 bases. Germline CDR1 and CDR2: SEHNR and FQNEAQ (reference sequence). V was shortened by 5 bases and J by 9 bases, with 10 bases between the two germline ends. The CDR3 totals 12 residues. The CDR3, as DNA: TGTGCCAGCAGCCCTACTAGCAGGGAGCTGTTTTTT. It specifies CASSPTSRELFF. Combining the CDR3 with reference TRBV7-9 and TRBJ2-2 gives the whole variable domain DTGVSQNPRHKITKRGQNVTFRCDPISEHNRLYWYRQTLGQGPEFLTYFQNEAQLEKSRLLSDRFSAERPKGSFSTLEIQRTEQGDSAMYLCASSPTSRELFFGEGSRLTVL.

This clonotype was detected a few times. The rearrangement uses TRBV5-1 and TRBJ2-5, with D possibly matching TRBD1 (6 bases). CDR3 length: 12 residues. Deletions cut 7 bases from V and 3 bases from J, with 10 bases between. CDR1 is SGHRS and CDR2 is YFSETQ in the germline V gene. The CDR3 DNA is TGCGCCAGCGCACGGACAGAAGAGACCCAGTACTTC. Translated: CASARTEETQYF. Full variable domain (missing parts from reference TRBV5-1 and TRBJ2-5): KAGVTQTPRYLIKTRGQQVTLSCSPISGHRSVSWYQQTPGQGLQFLFEYFSETQRNKGNFPGRFSGRQFSNSRSEMNVSTLELGDSALYLCASARTEETQYFGPGTRLLVL.

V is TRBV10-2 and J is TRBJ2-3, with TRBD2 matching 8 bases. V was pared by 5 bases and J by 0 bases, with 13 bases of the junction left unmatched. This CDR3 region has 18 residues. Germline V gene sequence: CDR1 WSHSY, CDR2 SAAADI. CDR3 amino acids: CASSPQRETSLSTDTQYF. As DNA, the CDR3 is TGCGCCAGCAGTCCGCAGCGGGAGACGTCCTTGAGCACAGATACGCAGTATTTT.

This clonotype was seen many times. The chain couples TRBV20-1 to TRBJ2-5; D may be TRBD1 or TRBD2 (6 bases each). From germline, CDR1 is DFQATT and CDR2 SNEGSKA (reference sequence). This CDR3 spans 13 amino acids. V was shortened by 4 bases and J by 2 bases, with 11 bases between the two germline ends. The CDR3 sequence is CSATTGLQETQYF. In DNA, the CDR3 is TGCAGTGCTACGACAGGACTACAAGAGACCCAGTACTTC.

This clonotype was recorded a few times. The CDR3 bases are TGTGCCAGCAGCCAACCCCTTGGGGGGGAGGGTGTCTATGAGCAGTTCTTC. It codes for CASSQPLGGEGVYEQFF. V usage is TRBV3-1 and J usage is TRBJ2-1; 7 bases fit TRBD2. Trimming cost V 2 bases and J 8 bases; bases outside gene matches: 15. The CDR3 is 17 amino acids. CDR1 and CDR2 (germline): LGHDT, YNNKEL (reference sequence).

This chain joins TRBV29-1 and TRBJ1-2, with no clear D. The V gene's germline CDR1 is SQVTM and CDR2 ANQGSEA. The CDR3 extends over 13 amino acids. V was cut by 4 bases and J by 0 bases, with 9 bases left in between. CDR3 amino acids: CSVGHLSNYGYTF. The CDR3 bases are TGCAGCGTTGGGCACCTTTCTAACTATGGCTACACCTTC.

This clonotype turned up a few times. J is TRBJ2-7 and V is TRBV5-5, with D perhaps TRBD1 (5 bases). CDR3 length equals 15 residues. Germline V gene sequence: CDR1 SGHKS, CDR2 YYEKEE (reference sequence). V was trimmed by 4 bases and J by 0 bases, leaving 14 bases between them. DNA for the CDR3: TGTGCCAGCAGCCTCACAGGTACCCTCTCCTACGAGCAGTACTTC. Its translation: CASSLTGTLSYEQYF.

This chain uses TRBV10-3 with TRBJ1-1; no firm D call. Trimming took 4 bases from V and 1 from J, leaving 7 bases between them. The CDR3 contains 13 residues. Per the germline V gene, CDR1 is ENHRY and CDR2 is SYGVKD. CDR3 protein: CAISAGRNTEAFF. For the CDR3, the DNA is TGTGCCATCAGTGCAGGCAGGAACACTGAAGCTTTCTTT.